Listed here are 24 T cell receptor beta chains from one sample, sequenced in a study of blood T cell repertoires in COVID-19. Produced via immunoSEQ multiplex PCR; TCRdb's table is partial and in-frame only. The repertoire holds 200,000 to 300,000 clones, with over 80% as singletons. The specimen was PBMCs or T cells enriched from blood (not recorded which). These receptors all come from a woman in her forties who had been exposed to COVID-19.

V and J are TRBV6-2 or TRBV6-3 and TRBJ2-2; 7 bases align to TRBD1. This CDR3 has 15 amino acids. In germline, CDR1 is MNHEY, CDR2 SVGEGT. Losses at the gene ends were 8 bases for V and 0 bases for J; bases not matched to a gene: 6. Here the CDR3 reads CASGRQGPNTGELFF. For the CDR3, the DNA is TGTGCCAGCGGCCGACAGGGCCCGAACACCGGGGAGCTGTTTTTT.

The V and J genes are TRBV12-5 and TRBJ2-1; D is unclear. Germline V gene sequence: CDR1 LGHNT, CDR2 FRNRAP. V lost 2 bases to trimming and J lost 9 bases, with 14 bases between them. The CDR3 sequence is 14 residues long. The CDR3 here is CASGLNPGPGEQFF. The CDR3 DNA follows: TGTGCTAGTGGTTTGAATCCTGGGCCCGGTGAGCAGTTCTTC.

J is TRBJ2-2 and V is TRBV5-3; 11 positions match TRBD1. TRBV5-3 is identified as an open reading frame with a role that is uncertain. This CDR3 is built from 16 residues. V was clipped by 7 bases and J by 5 bases; unmatched bases: 10. The DNA of the CDR3 is TGTGCCAGATCCGCTCCGGGACAGGGGGATACCGGGGAGCTGTTTTTT. Translating it yields CARSAPGQGDTGELFF.

This clone was seen a single time. The chain carries TRBV7-9 and TRBJ1-1, with a weak D call TRBD1 (5 bases). The V gene lost 7 bases and the J gene lost 4 bases, with 22 bases spanning the gap. The CDR3 is 16 amino acids. Germline CDR1 and CDR2: SEHNR and FQNEAQ (reference sequence). The CDR3 reads CASTSADGGVGTEAFF. As DNA, the CDR3 is TGTGCCAGCACATCAGCGGACGGGGGTGTCGGCACTGAAGCTTTCTTT.

The rearrangement uses TRBV5-1 and TRBJ1-1; perhaps TRBD1 as D (5 bases). Trimming cost V 3 bases and J 4 bases, with 22 bases left between them. The CDR3 contains 17 residues. Germline V lookup: CDR1 SGHRS, CDR2 YFSETQ. The CDR3 reads CASSSGPAGGGVTEAFF. The CDR3 nucleotides read TGCGCCAGCAGCTCGGGCCCGGCCGGGGGAGGGGTCACTGAAGCTTTCTTT.

J is TRBJ2-1 and V is TRBV3-1 (or the pseudogene TRBV3-2); TRBD2 agrees at 8 bases. V dropped 2 bases and J dropped 6; count of bases not matched to a gene: 3. Per the germline V gene, CDR1 is LGHDT and CDR2 is YNNKEL (reference sequence). This CDR3 has 14 amino acids. The CDR3 DNA follows: TGTGCCAGCAGCCAAACCGGGACTAGCAATGAGCAGTTCTTC. It codes for CASSQTGTSNEQFF.

The chain carries TRBV6-7 and TRBJ2-7; D is uncertain. TRBV6-7 is flagged as an ORF with uncertain function. This CDR3 region has 14 residues. Trimming removed 5 bases from V and 3 bases from J, with 14 bases in between. Here the CDR3 DNA reads TGTGCCAGCAGTCCCCCTCGGGTTTTCTACGAGCAGTACGTC. It yields the protein CASSPPRVFYEQYV.

The J gene is TRBJ1-6, the V gene TRBV12-3 or TRBV12-4; possibly TRBD1 for D (5 bases). CDR3 length equals 13 residues. Trimming cost V 3 bases and J 11 bases, with 11 bases left between them. The CDR3 sequence is CASSFGGGTPLHF. The CDR3 DNA follows: TGTGCCAGCAGTTTTGGGGGGGGGACACCCCTCCACTTT.

The chain uses TRBV3-1 (or the pseudogene TRBV3-2) and TRBJ1-2; TRBD1 agrees at 7 bases. Germline CDR1 reads LGHDT; CDR2 reads YNNKEL (reference sequence). The CDR3 totals 14 residues. Trimming at V came to 2 bases and at J to 8 bases, leaving 8 bases not matched to a gene. The DNA for the CDR3 is TGTGCCAGCAGCCAACGACAGGGTATGGGGGGCTACACCTTC. This gives the protein CASSQRQGMGGYTF.

This rearrangement joins TRBV23-1 to TRBJ1-1; D may be TRBD1 (5 bases). TRBV23-1 is an ORF, and what it does is uncertain. The V and J ends lost 0 bases and 5 bases respectively, with 16 bases between them. The length of the CDR3 is 16 residues. Written as DNA, the CDR3 is TGCGCCAGCAGTCAATCGCGGGACGGACAAAAAACTGAAGCTTTCTTT. It yields the protein CASSQSRDGQKTEAFF.

The rearrangement links TRBV2 to TRBJ1-1, with 7 bases that match TRBD1. Germline CDR1 and CDR2: SNHLY and FYNNEI. The CDR3 runs to 15 residues. Trimming removed 6 bases from V and 0 bases from J; junction bases left unmatched: 7. The CDR3 spells CASRPPGQMNTEAFF. In DNA, the CDR3 is TGTGCCAGCAGACCTCCGGGACAGATGAACACTGAAGCTTTCTTT.

This chain uses TRBV29-1 with TRBJ2-1; D gene unclear. This CDR3 is built from 11 residues. Germline V gene sequence: CDR1 SQVTM, CDR2 ANQGSEA. The ends were cut back, 3 bases at V and 6 bases at J, with 6 bases in the middle. The CDR3 sequence: CSVDSGNEQFF. In DNA, the CDR3 is TGCAGCGTTGACTCCGGCAATGAGCAGTTCTTC.

The rearrangement links TRBV4-1 to TRBJ2-1; 16 bases line up with TRBD2. Germline assignment: CDR1 MGHRA and CDR2 YSYEKL. CDR3 size: 19 residues. V shed 0 bases, J shed 7 bases, and the junction held 9 bases outside the gene matches. The CDR3 nucleotides read TGCGCCAGCAGCCAAGATTACCCGGGACTAGCGGGAGGGAGAAATGAGCAGTTCTTC. It codes for CASSQDYPGLAGGRNEQFF.

In this sample, this clone turned up a few times. The chain recombines TRBV28 with TRBJ1-5; no definite D call. The germline gives CDR1 MDHEN, CDR2 SYDVKM. Trimming pared 3 bases from V and 3 bases from J, leaving 15 bases between. CDR3 length: 16 amino acids. CDR3 nucleotide sequence: TGTGCCAGCAGTTTTCTATCCCGAAATTACAATCAGCCCCAGCATTTT. Translated, it gives CASSFLSRNYNQPQHF.

The J gene is TRBJ1-2, the V gene TRBV9; D not certain. The CDR3 consists of 18 residues. Germline values: CDR1 SGDLS, CDR2 YYNGEE. V was trimmed by 0 bases and J by 4 bases, leaving 22 bases between them. CDR3 DNA sequence: TGTGCCAGCAGCGTAGCCTCGGGAACCCTTACAAGTCCCTATGGCTACACCTTC. This codes for CASSVASGTLTSPYGYTF.

The chain uses TRBV6-4 and TRBJ2-2, with a possible D match to TRBD1 (6 bases). Germline CDR1 and CDR2: MRHNA and SNTAGT. This CDR3 comprises 14 residues. The V end lost 6 bases, the J end lost 5 bases, and 13 bases lay between the germline ends. The chain's CDR3 is CASRPQGRTGELFF. CDR3 nucleotides: TGTGCCAGCAGGCCACAGGGACGGACCGGGGAGCTGTTTTTT.

In this sample, this clone turned up once. The chain links TRBV3-1 (or the pseudogene TRBV3-2) to TRBJ2-1, with 10 bases fitting TRBD2. Germline loops: CDR1 LGHDT, CDR2 YNNKEL (reference sequence). V gave up 3 bases and J gave up 9 bases; unmatched junction bases: 11. CDR3 length equals 16 residues. This CDR3 is CASSHPPASGRIEQFF. DNA for the CDR3: TGTGCCAGCAGCCACCCCCCGGCTAGCGGGAGAATTGAGCAGTTCTTC.

The CDR3 DNA follows: TGTGCCAGCGGGTCGGGTCCCATGAACACTGAAGCTTTCTTT. It specifies CASGSGPMNTEAFF. The chain carries TRBV11-3 and TRBJ1-1; D gene unclear. From germline, CDR1 is SGHNT and CDR2 YENEEA. Trimming pared 8 bases from V and 0 bases from J, leaving 13 bases between. This CDR3 region has 14 residues.

CDR3 loop: CSGRDTYTGELFF. CDR3 DNA sequence: TGCAGCGGCCGGGACACCTACACCGGGGAGCTGTTTTTT. The chain employs TRBV29-1 and TRBJ2-2; D may be TRBD1 (6 bases). The CDR3 is made up of 13 amino acids. Germline loops: CDR1 SQVTM, CDR2 ANQGSEA. The ends were cut back, 7 bases at V and 3 bases at J, with 12 bases in the middle.

This rearrangement joins TRBV7-9 to TRBJ2-2; 9 bases align to TRBD1. Germline V gene sequence: CDR1 SEHNR, CDR2 FQNEAQ (reference sequence). The CDR3 covers 14 residues. V was pared by 6 bases and J by 5 bases, with 4 bases of the junction left unmatched. In DNA form, the CDR3 reads TGTGCCAGCAGTCGGGACAGGGCGACCGGGGAGCTGTTTTTT. This translates into CASSRDRATGELFF.

This clone has just one count. The V call is TRBV7-3, the J call TRBJ2-1, with D unresolved. Germline V lookup: CDR1 SGHTA, CDR2 FQGTGA. Trimming took off 7 bases at V and 4 bases at J, with 11 bases between the two ends. The CDR3 is made up of 13 amino acids. CDR3 sequence: CASTNTAYNEQFF. The CDR3 DNA reads as TGTGCCAGCACAAACACAGCATACAATGAGCAGTTCTTC.

The chain recombines TRBV13 with TRBJ1-6, with D uncertain. This CDR3 region has 16 residues. Germline V gene sequence: CDR1 PRHDT, CDR2 FYEKMQ (reference sequence). Trimming stripped 0 bases from V and 7 bases from J, with 13 bases between. The DNA of the CDR3 is TGTGCCAGCAGCTTAGGTCCGGGGATTCTAAATTCACCCCTCCACTTT. Encoded protein: CASSLGPGILNSPLHF.

The chain carries TRBV5-8 and TRBJ2-1, with 12 nucleotides matching TRBD2. V gave up 1 base and J gave up 4 bases; unmatched junction bases: 6. Germline V gene data show CDR1 as SGHTS and CDR2 as YDEGEE. This CDR3 contains 17 residues. The CDR3, as DNA: TGTGCCAGCAGCTTGCAACGAACTAGCGGGGGGTACAATGAGCAGTTCTTC. It encodes CASSLQRTSGGYNEQFF.

The V and J genes are TRBV7-6 and TRBJ2-1, with 7 bases identical to TRBD2. The CDR3 contains 15 residues. Germline V gene lookup returns CDR1 SGHVS and CDR2 FNYEAQ. Germline trimming cut 2 bases from V and 4 bases from J; bases unmatched to any gene: 5. CDR3 DNA: TGTGCCAGCAGCTTATGGGCTAGCGGATACAATGAGCAGTTCTTC. This codes for CASSLWASGYNEQFF.